A selection of T cell receptor beta chains follows, all from one sample in a study of vaccination effects on CD4 cells after COVID-19. These receptors' antigens are unknown. Profiling relied on immunoSEQ multiplex PCR, and the TCRdb table lists in-frame clones only, not all of them. The repertoire holds approximately 30,000 clones, around three quarters seen once, with roughly a tenth in the top ten. This specimen consisted of CD4+ T cells from PBMCs cultured with SARS-CoV-2 spike peptides, obtained before COVID-19 vaccination. Receptors were obtained from a human donor who received a COVID-19 vaccine. Each CDR3 is given with its conserved first and last residue. A D gene is named only where the DNA matches it firmly. A row's size may be missing; if present it is once, few, many or a size class.

v_call	j_call	d_call	cdr3_length	clone_size	cdr3_aa	cdr3_nt
TRBV5-4	TRBJ2-7	.	14	once	CASSPGEVWGEQYF	TGTGCCAGCAGCCCAGGGGAAGTCTGGGGCGAGCAGTACTTC
TRBV12-5	TRBJ1-3	TRBD1	14	.	CASALQGAGNTIYF	TGTGCTAGTGCCCTACAGGGGGCGGGAAACACCATATATTTT
TRBV12-5	TRBJ1-2	.	16	.	CASGLVVGEGIYGYTF	TGTGCTAGTGGTTTGGTAGTGGGGGAGGGGATCTATGGCTACACCTTC
TRBV29-1	TRBJ1-2	TRBD1	13	.	CGTGTGRLGGYTF	TGCGGAACCGGGACAGGGCGCCTCGGGGGCTACACCTTC
TRBV7-2	TRBJ2-5	.	16	.	CASSLSSGGSFETQYF	TGTGCCAGCAGCTTATCGAGTGGGGGATCGTTTGAGACCCAGTACTTC
TRBV5-4	TRBJ2-7	.	14	.	CASSLRQSSYEQYF	TGTGCCAGCAGCTTGAGGCAGAGCTCCTACGAGCAGTACTTC
TRBV5-1	TRBJ1-4	TRBD1	14	.	CASSFSGGYEKLFF	TGCGCCAGCAGCTTTTCAGGGGGGTACGAAAAACTGTTTTTT
TRBV11-2	TRBJ2-3	TRBD2	16	once	CASSFLAGTHTDTQYF	TGTGCCAGCAGCTTCCTAGCGGGAACGCACACAGATACGCAGTATTTT
TRBV6-5	TRBJ2-7	.	15	.	CATVSQGGSSYEQYF	TGTGCCACCGTCTCACAGGGGGGGAGCTCCTACGAGCAGTACTTC
TRBV6-5	TRBJ1-5	.	13	.	CASSPGLYQPQHF	TGTGCCAGCAGTCCGGGATTGTATCAGCCCCAGCATTTT
TRBV15	TRBJ2-7	TRBD1	13	.	CATSRGQFYEQYF	TGTGCCACCAGCAGGGGACAGTTCTACGAGCAGTACTTC
TRBV11-2	TRBJ2-3	.	16	.	CASSLSVGPGTDTQYF	TGTGCCAGCAGCTTGAGTGTGGGCCCTGGCACAGATACGCAGTATTTT
TRBV18	TRBJ2-7	.	15	.	CASSPPTTDSYEQYF	TGTGCCAGCTCACCACCTACGACAGACTCCTACGAGCAGTACTTC
TRBV7-2	TRBJ2-7	TRBD1	15	.	CASSPGVRGSDEQYF	TGTGCCAGCAGCCCGGGTGTCAGGGGGTCGGACGAGCAGTACTTC
TRBV5-1	TRBJ1-4	.	14	.	CASSFGGTNEKLFF	TGCGCCAGCAGCTTCGGGGGCACTAATGAAAAACTGTTTTTT
TRBV5-5	TRBJ2-2	TRBD2	17	once	CASSLELAGVQAGELFF	TGTGCCAGCAGCTTGGAGCTAGCGGGAGTGCAGGCCGGGGAGCTGTTTTTT
TRBV10-2	TRBJ2-3	.	13	few	CASSPRLADTQYF	TGCGCCAGCAGTCCAAGACTAGCAGATACGCAGTATTTT
TRBV5-4	TRBJ2-1	TRBD1	14	.	CASSTGQGDDEQFF	TGTGCCAGCAGCACGGGACAGGGGGACGATGAGCAGTTCTTC
TRBV11-1	TRBJ2-6	.	13	.	CASRWSGANVLTF	TGTGCCAGCCGGTGGTCCGGGGCCAACGTCCTGACTTTC
TRBV29-1	TRBJ2-6	.	14	once	CSVDFGAGANVLTF	TGCAGCGTTGACTTTGGGGCTGGGGCCAACGTCCTGACTTTC
TRBV6-5	TRBJ1-6	.	14	.	CASRGGAGESPLHF	TGTGCCAGCAGGGGGGGAGCAGGGGAATCACCCCTCCACTTT
TRBV6-5	TRBJ1-4	.	13	.	CASRGGLSEKLFF	TGTGCCAGTCGCGGGGGGCTCTCTGAAAAACTGTTTTTT
TRBV5-4	TRBJ2-1	.	12	few	CASSTDSNEQFF	TGTGCCAGCAGCACGGACAGCAACGAGCAGTTCTTC
TRBV4-2	TRBJ2-1	TRBD2	16	.	CASSQEPAGGPGEQFF	TGTGCCAGCAGCCAAGAGCCAGCGGGAGGGCCGGGTGAGCAGTTCTTC
TRBV5-4	TRBJ1-4	.	14	.	CASSPGGGDEKLFF	TGTGCCAGCAGCCCGGGGGGCGGTGATGAAAAACTGTTTTTT
TRBV6-2/TRBV6-3	TRBJ1-1	TRBD1	14	few	CASSFGTANTEAFF	TGTGCCAGCAGTTTCGGGACAGCGAACACTGAAGCTTTCTTT